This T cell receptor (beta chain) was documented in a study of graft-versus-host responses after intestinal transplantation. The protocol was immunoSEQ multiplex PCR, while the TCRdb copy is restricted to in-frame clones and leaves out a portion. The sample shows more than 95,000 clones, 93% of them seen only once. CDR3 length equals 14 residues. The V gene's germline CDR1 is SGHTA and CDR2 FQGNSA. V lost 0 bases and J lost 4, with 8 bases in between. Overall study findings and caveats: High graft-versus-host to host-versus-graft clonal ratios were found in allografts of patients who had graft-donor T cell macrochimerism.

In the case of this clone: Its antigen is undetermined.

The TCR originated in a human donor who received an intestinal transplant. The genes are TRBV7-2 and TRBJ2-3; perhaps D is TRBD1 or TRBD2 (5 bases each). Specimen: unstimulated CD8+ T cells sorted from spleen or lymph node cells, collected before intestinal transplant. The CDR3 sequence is CASSLARGPDTQYF. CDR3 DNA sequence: TGTGCCAGCAGCTTAGCCCGGGGCCCAGATACGCAGTATTTT.